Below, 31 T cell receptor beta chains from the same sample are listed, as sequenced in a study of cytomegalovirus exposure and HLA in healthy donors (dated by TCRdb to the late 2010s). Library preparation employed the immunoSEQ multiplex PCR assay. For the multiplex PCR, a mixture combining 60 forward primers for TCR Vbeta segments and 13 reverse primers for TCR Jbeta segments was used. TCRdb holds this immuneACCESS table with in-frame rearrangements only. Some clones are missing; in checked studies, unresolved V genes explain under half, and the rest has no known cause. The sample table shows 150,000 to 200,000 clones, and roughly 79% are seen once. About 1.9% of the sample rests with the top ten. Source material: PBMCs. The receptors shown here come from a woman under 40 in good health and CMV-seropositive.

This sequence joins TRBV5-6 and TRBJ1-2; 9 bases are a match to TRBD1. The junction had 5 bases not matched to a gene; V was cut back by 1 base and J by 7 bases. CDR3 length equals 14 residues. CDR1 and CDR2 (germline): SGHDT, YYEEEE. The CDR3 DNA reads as TGTGCCAGCAGCTTGAGGACAGGGGTTGGTGGCTACACCTTC. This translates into CASSLRTGVGGYTF. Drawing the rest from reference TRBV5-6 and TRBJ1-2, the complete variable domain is DAGVTQSPTHLIKTRGQQVTLRCSPKSGHDTVSWYQQALGQGPQFIFQYYEEEERQRGNFPDRFSGHQFPNYSSELNVNALLLGDSALYLCASSLRTGVGGYTFGSGTRLTVV.

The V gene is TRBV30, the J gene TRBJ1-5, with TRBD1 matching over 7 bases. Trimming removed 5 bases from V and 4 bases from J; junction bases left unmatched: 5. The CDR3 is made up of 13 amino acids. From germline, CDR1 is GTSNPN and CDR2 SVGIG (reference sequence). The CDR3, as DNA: TGTGCCTGGGGGCAGGGGGAGAATCAGCCCCAGCATTTT. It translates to CAWGQGENQPQHF.

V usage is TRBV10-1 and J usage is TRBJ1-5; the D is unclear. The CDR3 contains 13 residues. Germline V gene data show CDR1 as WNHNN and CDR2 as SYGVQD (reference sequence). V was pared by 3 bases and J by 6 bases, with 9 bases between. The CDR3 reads CASSDGLTQPQHF. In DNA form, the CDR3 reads TGCGCCAGCAGTGATGGCCTTACTCAGCCCCAGCATTTT.

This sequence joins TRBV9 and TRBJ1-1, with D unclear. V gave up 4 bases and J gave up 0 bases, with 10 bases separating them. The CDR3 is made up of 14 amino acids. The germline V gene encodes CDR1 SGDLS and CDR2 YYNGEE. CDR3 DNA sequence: TGTGCCAGCAGCATTGACATAATGAACACTGAAGCTTTCTTT. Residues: CASSIDIMNTEAFF.

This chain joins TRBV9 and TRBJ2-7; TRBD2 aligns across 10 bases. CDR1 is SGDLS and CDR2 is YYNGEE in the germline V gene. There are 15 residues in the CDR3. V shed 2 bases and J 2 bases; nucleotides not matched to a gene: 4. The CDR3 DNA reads TGTGCCAGCAGCGTGGGGACTAGCGCTACCTACGAGCAGTACTTC. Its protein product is CASSVGTSATYEQYF.

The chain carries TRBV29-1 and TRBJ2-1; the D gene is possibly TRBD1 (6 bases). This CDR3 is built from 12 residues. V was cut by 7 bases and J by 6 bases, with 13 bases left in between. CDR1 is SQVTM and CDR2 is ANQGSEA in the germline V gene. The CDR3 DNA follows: TGCAGCGCGGGACATGGTCCCAATGAGCAGTTCTTC. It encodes CSAGHGPNEQFF.

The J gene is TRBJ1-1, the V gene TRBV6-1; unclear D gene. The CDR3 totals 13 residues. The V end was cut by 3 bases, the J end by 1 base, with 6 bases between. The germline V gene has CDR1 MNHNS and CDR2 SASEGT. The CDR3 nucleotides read TGTGCCAGCAGTGACCGCAGGAACACTGAAGCTTTCTTT. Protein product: CASSDRRNTEAFF.

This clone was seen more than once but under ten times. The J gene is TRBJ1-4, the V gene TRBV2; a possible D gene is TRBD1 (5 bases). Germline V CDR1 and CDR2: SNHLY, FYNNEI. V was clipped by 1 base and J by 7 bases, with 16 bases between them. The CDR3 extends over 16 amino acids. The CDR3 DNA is TGTGCCAGCAGTGAAGGAATCAGGGTGTATCGTGAAAAACTGTTTTTT. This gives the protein CASSEGIRVYREKLFF.

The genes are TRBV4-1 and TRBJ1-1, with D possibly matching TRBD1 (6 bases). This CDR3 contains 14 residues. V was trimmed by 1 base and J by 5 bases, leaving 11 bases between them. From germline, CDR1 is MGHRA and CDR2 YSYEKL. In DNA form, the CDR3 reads TGCGCCAGCAGCCAAGTTCGAAGGGGGACTGAAGCTTTCTTT. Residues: CASSQVRRGTEAFF.

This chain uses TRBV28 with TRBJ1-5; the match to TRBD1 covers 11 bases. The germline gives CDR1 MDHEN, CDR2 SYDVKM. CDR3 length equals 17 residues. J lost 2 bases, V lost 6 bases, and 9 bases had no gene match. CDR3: CASRPGQGDIGNQPQHF. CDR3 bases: TGTGCCAGCAGACCGGGACAGGGGGATATTGGCAATCAGCCCCAGCATTTT.

The chain's CDR3 is CASSDGALNTEAFF. CDR3 DNA sequence: TGTGCCAGCAGTGATGGGGCTCTGAACACTGAAGCTTTCTTT. This chain joins TRBV2 and TRBJ1-1, with a tentative D call TRBD1 (5 bases). The V and J ends lost 3 bases and 0 bases respectively, with 8 bases between them. This CDR3 has 14 residues. CDR1 and CDR2 from the germline V gene are SNHLY and FYNNEI.

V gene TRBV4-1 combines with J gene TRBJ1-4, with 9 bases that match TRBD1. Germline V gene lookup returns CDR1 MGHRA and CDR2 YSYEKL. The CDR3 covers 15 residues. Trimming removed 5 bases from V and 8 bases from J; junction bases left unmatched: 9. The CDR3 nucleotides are TGCGCCAGCAGCGCAGGGGGACAGGGTTACGAAAAACTGTTTTTT. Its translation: CASSAGGQGYEKLFF.

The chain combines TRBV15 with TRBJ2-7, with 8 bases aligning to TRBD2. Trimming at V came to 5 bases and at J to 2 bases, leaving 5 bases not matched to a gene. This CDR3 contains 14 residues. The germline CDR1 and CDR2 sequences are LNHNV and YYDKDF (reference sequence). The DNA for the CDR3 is TGTGCCACCAGCGGGGGACTAGGGACCTACGAGCAGTACTTC. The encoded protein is CATSGGLGTYEQYF.

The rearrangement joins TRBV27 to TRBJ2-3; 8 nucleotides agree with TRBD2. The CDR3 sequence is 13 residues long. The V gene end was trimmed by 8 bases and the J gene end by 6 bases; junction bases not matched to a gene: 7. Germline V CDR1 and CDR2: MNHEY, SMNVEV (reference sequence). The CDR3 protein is CASGYGGGDTQYF. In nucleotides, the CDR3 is TGTGCCAGCGGATACGGGGGGGGTGATACGCAGTATTTT.

The chain's CDR3 is CASSGGTGGFNQPQHF. The CDR3 bases are TGTGCCAGCAGTGGGGGGACAGGGGGCTTCAATCAGCCCCAGCATTTT. The V gene is TRBV2, the J gene TRBJ1-5; 12 bases align to TRBD1. The V segment lost 4 bases and the J segment 3 bases; nucleotides outside the gene matches: 4. There are 16 residues in the CDR3. From germline, CDR1 is SNHLY and CDR2 FYNNEI.

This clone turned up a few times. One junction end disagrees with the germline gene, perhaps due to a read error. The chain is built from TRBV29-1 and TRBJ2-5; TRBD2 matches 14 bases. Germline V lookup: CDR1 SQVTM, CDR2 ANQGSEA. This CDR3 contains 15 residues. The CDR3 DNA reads TGCAGCGTGGAAGGGACTAGCGGGGGACAAGAGACCCAGTACTTC. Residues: CSVEGTSGGQETQYF.

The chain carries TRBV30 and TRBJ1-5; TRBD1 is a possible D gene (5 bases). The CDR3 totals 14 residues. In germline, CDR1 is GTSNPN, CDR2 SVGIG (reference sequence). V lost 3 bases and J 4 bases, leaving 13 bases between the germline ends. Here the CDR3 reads CAWSMGLTNQPQHF. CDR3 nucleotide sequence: TGTGCCTGGAGCATGGGGCTGACAAATCAGCCCCAGCATTTT.

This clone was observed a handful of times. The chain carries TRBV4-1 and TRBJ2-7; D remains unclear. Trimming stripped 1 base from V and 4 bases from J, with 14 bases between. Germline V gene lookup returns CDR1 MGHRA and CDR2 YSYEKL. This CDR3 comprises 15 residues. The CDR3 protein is CASSQATSVLYEQYF. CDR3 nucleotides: TGCGCCAGCAGCCAAGCCACGTCGGTTCTTTACGAGCAGTACTTC.

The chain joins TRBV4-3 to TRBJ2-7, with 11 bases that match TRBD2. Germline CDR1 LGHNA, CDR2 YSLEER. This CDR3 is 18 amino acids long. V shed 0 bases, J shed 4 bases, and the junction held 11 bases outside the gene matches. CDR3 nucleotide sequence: TGCGCCAGCAGCCAAGATGGTCATGGGACTAGCGGAGTTTACGAGCAGTACTTC. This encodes CASSQDGHGTSGVYEQYF.

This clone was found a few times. The CDR3 sequence is CASSLQTGFIYGYTF. For the CDR3, the DNA is TGTGCCAGCAGCTTGCAGACAGGGTTTATCTATGGCTACACCTTC. The genes are TRBV5-6 and TRBJ1-2, with 7 bases identical to TRBD1. The CDR3 contains 15 residues. V dropped 1 base and J dropped 4; count of bases not matched to a gene: 7. Germline values: CDR1 SGHDT, CDR2 YYEEEE.

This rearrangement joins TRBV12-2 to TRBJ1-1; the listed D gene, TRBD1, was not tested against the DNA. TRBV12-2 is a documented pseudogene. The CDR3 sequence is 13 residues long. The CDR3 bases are TGTGCAAGTCGGAATACAGGGAGCCCTGAAGCTTTCTTT. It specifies CASRNTGSPEAFF.

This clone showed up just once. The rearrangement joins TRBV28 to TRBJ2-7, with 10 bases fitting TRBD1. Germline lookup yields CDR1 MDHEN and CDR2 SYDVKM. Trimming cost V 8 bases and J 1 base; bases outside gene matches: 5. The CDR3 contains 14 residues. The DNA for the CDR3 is TGTGCCAGCTCGGGACAGGGGCCATCCTACGAGCAGTACTTC. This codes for CASSGQGPSYEQYF.

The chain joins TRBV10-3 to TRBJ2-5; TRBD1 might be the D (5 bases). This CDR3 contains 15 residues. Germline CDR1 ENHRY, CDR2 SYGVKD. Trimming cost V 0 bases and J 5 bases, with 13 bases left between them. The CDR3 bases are TGTGCCATCAGTGAGTCGAGGCAGGGTGGTGAGACCCAGTACTTC. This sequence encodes CAISESRQGGETQYF.

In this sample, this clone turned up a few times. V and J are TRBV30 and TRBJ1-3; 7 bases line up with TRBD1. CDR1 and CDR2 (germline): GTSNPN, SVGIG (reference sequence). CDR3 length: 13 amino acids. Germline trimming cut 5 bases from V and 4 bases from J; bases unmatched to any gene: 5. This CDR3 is CAWALTGGNTIYF. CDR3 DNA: TGTGCCTGGGCCTTGACAGGGGGAAACACCATATATTTT.

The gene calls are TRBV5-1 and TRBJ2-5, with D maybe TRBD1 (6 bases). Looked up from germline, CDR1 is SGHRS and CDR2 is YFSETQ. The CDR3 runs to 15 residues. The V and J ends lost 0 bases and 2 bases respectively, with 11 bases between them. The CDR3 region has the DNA TGCGCCAGCAGCTTGGAAAAAACAGGGCAAGAGACCCAGTACTTC. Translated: CASSLEKTGQETQYF.

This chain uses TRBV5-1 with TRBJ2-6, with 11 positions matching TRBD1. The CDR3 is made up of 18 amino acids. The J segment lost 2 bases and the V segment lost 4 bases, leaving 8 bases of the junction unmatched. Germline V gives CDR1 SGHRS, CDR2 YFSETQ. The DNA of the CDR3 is TGCGCCAGCAGCCGGAAGGACAGGGGGCGGGCTGGGGCCAACGTCCTGACTTTC. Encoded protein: CASSRKDRGRAGANVLTF.

CDR3 in amino acids: CASSLAGANTGELFF. In nucleotides, the CDR3 is TGTGCCAGCAGCTTGGCCGGAGCTAACACCGGGGAGCTGTTTTTT. The rearrangement links TRBV9 to TRBJ2-2; D not certain. The CDR3 sequence is 15 residues long. V lost 4 bases to trimming and J lost 2 bases, with 12 bases between them. Germline V gene data show CDR1 as SGDLS and CDR2 as YYNGEE. Together with reference TRBV9 and TRBJ2-2, the CDR3 gives the full variable domain: DSGVTQTPKHLITATGQRVTLRCSPRSGDLSVYWYQQSLDQGLQFLIQYYNGEERAKGNILERFSAQQFPDLHSELNLSSLELGDSALYFCASSLAGANTGELFFGEGSRLTVL.

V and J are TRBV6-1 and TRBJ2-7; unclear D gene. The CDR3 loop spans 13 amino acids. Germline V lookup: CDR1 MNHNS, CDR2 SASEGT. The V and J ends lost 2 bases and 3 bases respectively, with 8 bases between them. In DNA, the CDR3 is TGTGCCAGCAGTGAAAGTCAGTTCTACGAGCAGTACTTC. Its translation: CASSESQFYEQYF.

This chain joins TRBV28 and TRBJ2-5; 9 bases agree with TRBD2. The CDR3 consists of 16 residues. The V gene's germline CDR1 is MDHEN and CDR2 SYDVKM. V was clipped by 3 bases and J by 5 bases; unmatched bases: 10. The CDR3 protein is CASSFIAGVALETQYF. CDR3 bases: TGTGCCAGCAGTTTTATAGCGGGGGTGGCATTGGAGACCCAGTACTTC. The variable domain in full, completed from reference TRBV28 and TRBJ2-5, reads DVKVTQSSRYLVKRTGEKVFLECVQDMDHENMFWYRQDPGLGLRLIYFSYDVKMKEKGDIPEGYSVSREKKERFSLILESASTNQTSMYLCASSFIAGVALETQYFGPGTRLLVL.

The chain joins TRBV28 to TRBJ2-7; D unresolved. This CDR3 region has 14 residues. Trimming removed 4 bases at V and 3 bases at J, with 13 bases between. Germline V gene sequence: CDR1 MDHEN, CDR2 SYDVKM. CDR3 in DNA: TGTGCCAGCAGTTCCCCTGGCAGTTACTACGAGCAGTACTTC. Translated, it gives CASSSPGSYYEQYF.

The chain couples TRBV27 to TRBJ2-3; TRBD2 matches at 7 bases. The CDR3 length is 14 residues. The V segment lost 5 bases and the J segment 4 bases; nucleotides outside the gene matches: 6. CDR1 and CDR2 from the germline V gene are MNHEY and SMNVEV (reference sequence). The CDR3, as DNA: TGTGCCAGCAGTCTGCGACTAGCAGCAGATACGCAGTATTTT. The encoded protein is CASSLRLAADTQYF.